The 26 T cell receptor beta chains below were found in one sample sequenced in a study of T cell repertoires in cytomegalovirus infection. The antigens for these receptors are not known. TCRdb independently ran MiXCR on the reads; one entry per CDR3 protein. The sample includes 100,000 to 120,000 distinct CDR3 sequences, 30% of them seen just once. This specimen consisted of CD8+ T cells from cultured PBMCs, obtained from culture after CMV antigen stimulation. These receptors were taken from a human donor in good health (CMV status not recorded). Some clones in this sample may be carry-over from other donors' samples.

The V and J genes are TRBV6-2 or TRBV6-3 and TRBJ2-1; 13 nucleotides line up with TRBD2. This CDR3 has 19 amino acids. The germline CDR1 and CDR2 sequences are MNHEY and SVGEGT. The ends lost 2 bases at V and 0 bases at J; junction bases unmatched: 7. The CDR3 here is CASSYHRTSGGSSYNEQFF. The CDR3 nucleotides are TGTGCCAGCAGTTACCACCGGACTAGCGGGGGTAGCTCCTACAATGAGCAGTTCTTC.

The chain joins TRBV20-1 to TRBJ1-2, with no clear D. Germline lookup yields CDR1 DFQATT and CDR2 SNEGSKA (reference sequence). Trimming removed 2 bases from V and 4 bases from J, with 14 bases in between. This CDR3 comprises 14 residues. Written as DNA, the CDR3 is TGCAGTGCTAGATCAAATCGGACCCTCTATGGCTACACCTTC. Its translation: CSARSNRTLYGYTF.

The chain carries TRBV4-1 and TRBJ1-1; D unclear. The germline V and J ends were trimmed by 1 base and 6 bases, with 9 bases remaining between them. The germline V gene has CDR1 MGHRA and CDR2 YSYEKL. The CDR3 totals 13 residues. The CDR3 DNA sequence: TGCGCCAGCAGCCAAGTAAGTGGGTCTGAAGCTTTCTTT. Its protein product is CASSQVSGSEAFF.

This clonotype was seen a few times. This rearrangement joins TRBV11-2 to TRBJ1-5; perhaps TRBD1 as D (5 bases). Trimming took 3 bases from V and 2 from J, leaving 11 bases between them. Germline values: CDR1 SGHAT, CDR2 FQNNGV. CDR3 length: 15 residues. This chain's CDR3 is CASSLQGPGNQPQHF. CDR3 coding DNA: TGTGCCAGCAGCTTGCAGGGTCCTGGCAATCAGCCCCAGCATTTT. The full variable domain, in which reference TRBV11-2 and TRBJ1-5 provide the parts outside the CDR3, is EAGVAQSPRYKIIEKRQSVAFWCNPISGHATLYWYQQILGQGPKLLIQFQNNGVVDDSQLPKDRFSAERLKGVDSTLKIQPAKLEDSAVYLCASSLQGPGNQPQHFGDGTRLSIL.

With respect to this clonotype: A much larger clone is a single base away; this may be a read error. The V call is TRBV6-6, the J call TRBJ1-2, with 10 nucleotides matching TRBD1. The V gene's germline CDR1 is MNHNY and CDR2 SVGAGI (reference sequence). V gave up 5 bases and J gave up 10 bases; unmatched junction bases: 13. This CDR3 comprises 15 residues. For the CDR3, the DNA is TGTGCCAGCAGTGACGGCCCCGGGACAGGGGATGCCTACACCTTC. Residues: CASSDGPGTGDAYTF.

This chain's CDR3 is CASSKDRLTMNTEAFF. CDR3 DNA: TGTGCCAGTAGTAAGGACAGGCTAACCATGAACACTGAAGCTTTCTTT. This chain uses TRBV19 with TRBJ1-1, with 7 positions matching TRBD1. V lost 4 bases and J lost 0; bases outside the gene matches: 8. The CDR3 consists of 16 residues. The V gene's germline CDR1 is LNHDA and CDR2 SQIVND (reference sequence).

This clonotype was picked up a small number of times. The chain couples TRBV14 to TRBJ2-1; 8 nucleotides align to TRBD1. The germline gives CDR1 SGHDN, CDR2 FVKESK. V lost 8 bases to trimming and J lost 5 bases; unmatched junction nucleotides: 5. The CDR3 has 13 amino acids. In nucleotides, the CDR3 is TGTGCCAGCGGACAGGGTTGGGACAATGAGCAGTTCTTC. As protein: CASGQGWDNEQFF.

The V and J genes are TRBV2 and TRBJ2-3, with D unresolved. V dropped 3 bases and J dropped 2 bases, with 15 bases sitting between them. The CDR3 extends over 16 amino acids. The germline V gene has CDR1 SNHLY and CDR2 FYNNEI. CDR3 DNA sequence: TGTGCCAGCAGTGAGAGATTATCCTACCCCACAGATACGCAGTATTTT. Its translation: CASSERLSYPTDTQYF.

This clonotype was recorded a few times. The chain couples TRBV6-6 to TRBJ1-4; D unresolved. V was trimmed by 2 bases and J by 8 bases, leaving 15 bases between them. This CDR3 spans 15 amino acids. Germline CDR1 and CDR2: MNHNY and SVGAGI (reference sequence). CDR3 DNA: TGTGCCAGCAGTTACACCACAGATATCAACGAAAAACTGTTTTTT. Translation gives CASSYTTDINEKLFF.

The chain is built from TRBV6-2 or TRBV6-3 and TRBJ2-1; TRBD2 is a possible D gene (5 bases). The CDR3 is made up of 13 amino acids. V gave up 4 bases and J gave up 4 bases, with 8 bases separating them. CDR1 and CDR2 from the germline V gene are MNHEY and SVGEGT. The CDR3 DNA is TGTGCCAGCAGTTCTTGGACTTACAATGAGCAGTTCTTC. Translated, it gives CASSSWTYNEQFF.

This chain links TRBV28 with TRBJ2-7; 7 bases are shared with TRBD1. This CDR3 is built from 14 residues. Germline CDR1 reads MDHEN; CDR2 reads SYDVKM. The trim removed 0 bases at V and 2 bases at J, leaving 1 base unmatched. The CDR3 protein is CASSLWQGAYEQYF. As DNA, the CDR3 is TGTGCCAGCAGTTTATGGCAGGGGGCCTACGAGCAGTACTTC.

In this sample, this clonotype turned up once. The chain couples TRBV15 to TRBJ2-3, with 9 bases that match TRBD2. This CDR3 region has 15 residues. CDR1 is LNHNV and CDR2 is YYDKDF in the germline V gene (reference sequence). V dropped 4 bases and J dropped 4; count of bases not matched to a gene: 6. For the CDR3, the DNA is TGTGCCACCAGCACCGAGCGGGGGGACGCAGATACGCAGTATTTT. This encodes CATSTERGDADTQYF.

This clonotype was observed once. The rearrangement links TRBV11-2 to TRBJ1-6; a weak D match, TRBD1 (5 bases). V shed 5 bases and J shed 4 bases, with 15 bases lying between them. The germline CDR1 and CDR2 sequences are SGHAT and FQNNGV. The CDR3 sequence is 16 residues long. The CDR3 DNA reads as TGTGCCAGCAGCCTCCCCCGGGGGAATTATAATTCACCCCTCCACTTT. Its translation: CASSLPRGNYNSPLHF.

There are a few counts of this clonotype. The CDR3 DNA reads as TGTGCCAGTAGTTATGACAGGGCTCAGCCCCAGCATTTT. Amino acids: CASSYDRAQPQHF. This rearrangement joins TRBV19 to TRBJ1-5; 7 positions agree with TRBD1. CDR1 is LNHDA and CDR2 is SQIVND in the germline V gene (reference sequence). The CDR3 totals 13 residues. V shed 5 bases, J shed 6 bases, and the junction held 4 bases outside the gene matches.

This clonotype was counted a few times. V and J are TRBV11-2 and TRBJ2-7; no reliable D call. From germline, CDR1 is SGHAT and CDR2 FQNNGV. Trimming left V 1 base short and J 5 bases short, with 6 bases between. This CDR3 is built from 12 residues. This CDR3 reads CASSLGRHEQYF. In DNA, the CDR3 is TGTGCCAGCAGCTTAGGTCGTCACGAGCAGTACTTC.

This clonotype was detected ten times or more. V gene TRBV7-2 combines with J gene TRBJ2-5, with D possibly matching TRBD2 (5 bases). V was clipped by 5 bases and J by 4 bases, with 14 bases between them. The CDR3 runs to 14 residues. Germline lookup yields CDR1 SGHTA and CDR2 FQGNSA. CDR3 amino acids: CASSRHLRGETQYF. The CDR3 DNA sequence: TGTGCCAGCAGCAGACACTTACGGGGAGAGACCCAGTACTTC.

This clonotype has just a few counts. V usage is TRBV7-9 and J usage is TRBJ1-6; the match to TRBD1 covers 9 bases. CDR3 length equals 17 residues. Trimming removed 1 base from V and 8 bases from J; junction bases left unmatched: 9. Germline-derived CDR1 and CDR2 are SEHNR and FQNEAQ (reference sequence). CDR3 loop: CASSLVGTGPRDSPLHF. DNA for the CDR3: TGTGCCAGCAGCTTAGTGGGGACAGGGCCAAGAGATTCACCCCTCCACTTT.

The chain joins TRBV3-1 to TRBJ2-7, with 7 bases that match TRBD1. Germline CDR1 LGHDT, CDR2 YNNKEL (reference sequence). The trim removed 0 bases at V and 3 bases at J, leaving 5 bases unmatched. The CDR3 is 15 residues long. CDR3 bases: TGTGCCAGCAGCCAAGACCAGACAGGGTTCTACGAGCAGTACTTC. It translates to CASSQDQTGFYEQYF.

Many counts were recorded for this clonotype. V usage is TRBV10-3 and J usage is TRBJ1-5; TRBD1 matches 8 bases. With V trimmed by 0 bases and J by 6 bases, 7 bases remained unmatched. Germline-derived CDR1 and CDR2 are ENHRY and SYGVKD. This CDR3 comprises 16 residues. CDR3 residues: CAISESTGEGGQPQHF. DNA of the CDR3: TGTGCCATCAGTGAGTCGACAGGGGAAGGGGGTCAGCCCCAGCATTTT.

The CDR3 is CASSPRQGDWGYTF. In nucleotides, the CDR3 is TGTGCCAGCAGCCCCAGACAGGGGGATTGGGGCTACACCTTC. The chain uses TRBV7-8 and TRBJ1-2; 9 nucleotides line up with TRBD1. The CDR3 contains 14 residues. The germline V gene encodes CDR1 SGHVS and CDR2 FQNEAQ. V was clipped by 5 bases and J by 8 bases; unmatched bases: 9.

This clonotype was seen at least ten times. The chain recombines TRBV7-2 with TRBJ2-3; D gene ambiguous. V dropped 1 base and J dropped 2 bases, with 13 bases sitting between them. The CDR3 loop spans 16 amino acids. Germline V gives CDR1 SGHTA, CDR2 FQGNSA. The CDR3 loop is CASSLGPRLTTDTQYF. As DNA, the CDR3 is TGTGCCAGCAGCTTAGGGCCCCGGCTTACCACAGATACGCAGTATTTT.

This chain joins TRBV5-1 and TRBJ2-3; weak D call: TRBD2 (5 bases). This CDR3 has 15 residues. V lost 6 bases, J lost 1 base, and 15 bases lay in between. Germline values: CDR1 SGHRS, CDR2 YFSETQ. The CDR3 DNA reads as TGCGCCAGCACCCCGTCGCCCGGGGGCACAGATACGCAGTATTTT. This gives the protein CASTPSPGGTDTQYF.

This sequence joins TRBV14 and TRBJ1-4; D gene uncertain. This CDR3 is built from 16 residues. V was trimmed by 1 base and J by 4 bases, leaving 13 bases between them. The germline CDR1 and CDR2 sequences are SGHDN and FVKESK. CDR3 in amino acids: CASSQGSRPYNEKLFF. For the CDR3, the DNA is TGTGCCAGCAGCCAAGGGTCCCGACCATATAATGAAAAACTGTTTTTT.

This clonotype appeared a few times. The chain joins TRBV27 to TRBJ1-6; 8 bases align to TRBD1. Trimming removed 5 bases from V and 13 bases from J; junction bases left unmatched: 7. This CDR3 is 13 amino acids long. Germline V gene lookup returns CDR1 MNHEY and CDR2 SMNVEV (reference sequence). Here the CDR3 reads CASSQGQVFPLHF. Here the CDR3 DNA reads TGTGCCAGCAGTCAGGGACAGGTCTTTCCCCTCCACTTT.

The chain uses TRBV19 and TRBJ2-1; 8 nucleotides match TRBD2. The CDR3 loop spans 14 amino acids. V shed 3 bases and J 4 bases; nucleotides not matched to a gene: 2. In germline, CDR1 is LNHDA, CDR2 SQIVND (reference sequence). The CDR3 region is CASSIGTSYNEQFF. The CDR3 DNA follows: TGTGCCAGTAGTATTGGGACTAGTTACAATGAGCAGTTCTTC.

The V call is TRBV7-6, the J call TRBJ2-3; the D call may be TRBD1 or TRBD2 (6 bases each). Germline V gene data show CDR1 as SGHVS and CDR2 as FNYEAQ. Trimming shortened V by 2 bases and J by 0 bases, and 18 bases separated the two germline ends. The CDR3 loop spans 18 amino acids. The CDR3: CASSLISGLGGSTDTQYF. In DNA form, the CDR3 reads TGTGCCAGCAGCTTAATCTCCGGATTGGGGGGCAGCACAGATACGCAGTATTTT.